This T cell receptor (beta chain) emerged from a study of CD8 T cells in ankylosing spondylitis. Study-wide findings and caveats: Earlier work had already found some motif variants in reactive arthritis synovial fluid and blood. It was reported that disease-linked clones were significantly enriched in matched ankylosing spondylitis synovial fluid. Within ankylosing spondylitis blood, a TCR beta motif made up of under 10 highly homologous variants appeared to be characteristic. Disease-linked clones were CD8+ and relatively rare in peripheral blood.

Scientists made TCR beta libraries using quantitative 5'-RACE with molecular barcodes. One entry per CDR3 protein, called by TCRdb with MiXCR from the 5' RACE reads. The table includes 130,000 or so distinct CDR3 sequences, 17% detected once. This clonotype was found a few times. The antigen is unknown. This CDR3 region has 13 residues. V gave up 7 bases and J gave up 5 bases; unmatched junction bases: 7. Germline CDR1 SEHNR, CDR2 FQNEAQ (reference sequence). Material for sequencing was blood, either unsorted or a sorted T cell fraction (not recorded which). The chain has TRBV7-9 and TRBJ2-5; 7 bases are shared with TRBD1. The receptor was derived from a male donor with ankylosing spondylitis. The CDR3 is CASTEGASETQYF. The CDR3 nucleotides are TGTGCCAGCACCGAGGGGGCCTCGGAGACCCAGTACTTC.